This T cell receptor beta chain was captured by sequencing in a study of shared clonotypes between healthy human individuals. Whole-study results and caveats: Sampling was confined to blood; repertoires within tissues likely differ.

All donors qualified as healthy HIV-negative adults and had experienced no recent acute infections or vaccinations. Partitioning of CD4+ cells yielded a CD45RA+ naive subset and a CD45RA-negative memory subset. The germline V gene has CDR1 LNHDA and CDR2 SQIVND (reference sequence). The CDR3 length is 19 residues. V lost 3 bases, J lost 0 bases, and 18 bases lay in between. As regards this clone: No antigen is known for it.

Replicate sorted-subset PCRs were loaded with roughly 190 ng DNA, 30,000 to 35,000 T cell genomes. Profiling relied on immunoSEQ multiplex PCR, and the TCRdb table lists in-frame clones only, not all of them. Here the sample spans some 630,000 clones, more than 70% being singletons. The specimen was memory CD4+ T cells sorted from blood. Subset given: CD45RA-negative fraction. This TCR came from a woman younger than 45 in good health. The V gene is TRBV19, the J gene TRBJ2-6; possible D gene TRBD1, 6 bases. The CDR3 sequence is CASSIVRQGRSSGANVLTF. CDR3 sequence (DNA): TGTGCCAGTAGTATCGTTCGGCAGGGGCGAAGCTCTGGGGCCAACGTCCTGACTTTC.